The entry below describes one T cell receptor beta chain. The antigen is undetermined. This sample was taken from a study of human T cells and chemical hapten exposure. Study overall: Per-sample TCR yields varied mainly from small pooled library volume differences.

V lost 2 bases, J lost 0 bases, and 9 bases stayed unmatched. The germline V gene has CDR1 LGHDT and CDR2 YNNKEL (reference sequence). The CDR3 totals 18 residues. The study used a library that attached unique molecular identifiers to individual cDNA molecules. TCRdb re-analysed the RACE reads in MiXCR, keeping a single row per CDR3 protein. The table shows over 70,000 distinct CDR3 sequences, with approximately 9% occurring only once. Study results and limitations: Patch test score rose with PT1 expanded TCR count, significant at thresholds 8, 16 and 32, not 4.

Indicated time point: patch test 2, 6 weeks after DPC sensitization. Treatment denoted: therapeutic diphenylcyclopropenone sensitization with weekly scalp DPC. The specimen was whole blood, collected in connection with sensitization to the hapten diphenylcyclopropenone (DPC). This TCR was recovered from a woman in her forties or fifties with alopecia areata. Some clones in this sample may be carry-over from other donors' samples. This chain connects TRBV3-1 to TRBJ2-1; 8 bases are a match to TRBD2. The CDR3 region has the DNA TGTGCCAGCAGCCAACTTATAGCGGGGCTGAGCTCCTACAATGAGCAGTTCTTC. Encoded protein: CASSQLIAGLSSYNEQFF.